This T cell receptor beta chain is drawn from a study of TIL therapy for anti-PD-1-resistant metastatic lung cancer. The libraries were made with immunoSEQ v3. Profiling relied on immunoSEQ multiplex PCR, and the TCRdb table lists in-frame clones only, not all of them. This sample yields roughly 28,000 clones, of which 63% are seen a single time; more than 15% belongs to the top ten. There are 16 residues in the CDR3. V lost 5 bases and J lost 0, with 14 bases in between. Germline CDR1 is SGHVS and CDR2 is FNYEAQ. Regarding time point: pre-treatment sample, taken before nivolumab and TIL therapy. Most excised metastases sampled were pleural nodules or supraclavicular lymph nodes. Patients then received nivolumab; progressors got lymphodepletion, TIL and IL-2.

This sequence was found in a woman between 30 and 80 years old with non-small cell lung cancer. The chain is built from TRBV7-6 and TRBJ2-1; D remains unclear. Here the sequenced sample was tumor tissue, taken at baseline. This chain's CDR3 is CASSPGPGYSYNEQFF. For the CDR3, the DNA is TGTGCCAGCAGCCCAGGTCCCGGATACTCCTACAATGAGCAGTTCTTC.